The clone carrying this T cell receptor beta chain appeared a few times. Amplification of TCR beta CDR3 regions used RNA as the template. HTBI primers were the set used in a first-round RT-PCR of the TCR CDR3. Via MiXCR, TCRdb re-called the multiplex PCR reads, giving one row per CDR3 protein. The table shows some 530,000 distinct CDR3 sequences, with 22% occurring only once. The entry originates in a study of T cells in Graves' hyperthyroidism and ophthalmopathy. Uncontrolled infection, other autoimmune disease, pregnancy or lactation excluded patients. Germline V lookup: CDR1 SGHRS, CDR2 YFSETQ. The CDR3 loop spans 13 amino acids. Trimming cost V 8 bases and J 2 bases; bases outside gene matches: 4.

The chain carries TRBV5-1 and TRBJ2-1, with TRBD1 identical over 7 bases. The clonotype was recovered from a woman aged 70-85 years with Graves' ophthalmopathy. Specimen: blood. This chain's CDR3 is CASTGVAYNEQFF. CDR3 DNA: TGCGCCAGTACAGGGGTGGCCTACAATGAGCAGTTCTTC.